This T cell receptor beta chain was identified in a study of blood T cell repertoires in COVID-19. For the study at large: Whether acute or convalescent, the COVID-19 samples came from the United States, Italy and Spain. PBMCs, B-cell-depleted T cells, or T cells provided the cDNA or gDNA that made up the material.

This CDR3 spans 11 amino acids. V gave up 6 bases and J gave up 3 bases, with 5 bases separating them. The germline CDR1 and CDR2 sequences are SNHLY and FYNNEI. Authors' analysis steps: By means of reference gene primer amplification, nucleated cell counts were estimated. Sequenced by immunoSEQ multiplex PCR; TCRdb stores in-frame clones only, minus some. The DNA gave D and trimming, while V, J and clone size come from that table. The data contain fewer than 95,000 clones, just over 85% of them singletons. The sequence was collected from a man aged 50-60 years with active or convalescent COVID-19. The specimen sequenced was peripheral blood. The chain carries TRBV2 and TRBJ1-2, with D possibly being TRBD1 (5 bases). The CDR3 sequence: CASRQDYGYTF. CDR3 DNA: TGTGCCAGCAGACAGGACTATGGCTACACCTTC.